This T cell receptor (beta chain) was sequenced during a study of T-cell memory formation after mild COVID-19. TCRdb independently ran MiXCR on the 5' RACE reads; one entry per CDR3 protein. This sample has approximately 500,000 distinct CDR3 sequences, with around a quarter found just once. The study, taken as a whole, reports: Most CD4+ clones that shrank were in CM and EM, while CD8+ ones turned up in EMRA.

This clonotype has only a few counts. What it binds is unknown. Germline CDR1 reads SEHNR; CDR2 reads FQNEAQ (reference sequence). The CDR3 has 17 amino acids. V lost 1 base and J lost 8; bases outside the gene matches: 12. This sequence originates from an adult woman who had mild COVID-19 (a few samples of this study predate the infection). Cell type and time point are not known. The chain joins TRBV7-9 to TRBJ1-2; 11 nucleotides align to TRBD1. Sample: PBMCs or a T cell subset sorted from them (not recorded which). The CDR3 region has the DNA TGTGCCAGCAGCTTAGGGGATCCTGGACAGGGGGCAGGAGGCTACACCTTC. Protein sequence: CASSLGDPGQGAGGYTF. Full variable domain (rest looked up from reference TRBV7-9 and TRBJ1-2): DTGVSQNPRHKITKRGQNVTFRCDPISEHNRLYWYRQTLGQGPEFLTYFQNEAQLEKSRLLSDRFSAERPKGSFSTLEIQRTEQGDSAMYLCASSLGDPGQGAGGYTFGSGTRLTVV.